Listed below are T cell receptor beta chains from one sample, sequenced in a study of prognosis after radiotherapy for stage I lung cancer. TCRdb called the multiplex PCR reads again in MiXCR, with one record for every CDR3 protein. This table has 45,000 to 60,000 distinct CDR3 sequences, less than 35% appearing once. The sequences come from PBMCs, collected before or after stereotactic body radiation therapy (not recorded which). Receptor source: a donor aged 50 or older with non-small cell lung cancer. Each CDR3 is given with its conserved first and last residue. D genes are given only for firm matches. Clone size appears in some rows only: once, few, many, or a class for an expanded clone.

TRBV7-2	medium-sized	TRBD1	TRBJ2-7	TGTGCCAGCAGCGCACAAACGGGACAGGGGCTCTACGAGCAGTACTTC	CASSAQTGQGLYEQYF
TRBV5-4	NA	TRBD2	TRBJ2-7	TGTGCCTCATCGATCCGCAGAACTAGCGGCTACGAGCAGTACTTC	CASSIRRTSGYEQYF
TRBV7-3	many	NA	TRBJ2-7	TGTGCCAGACTCGACCCTCTACTTTCCAGGGGATCCCACGAGCAGTACTTC	CARLDPLLSRGSHEQYF
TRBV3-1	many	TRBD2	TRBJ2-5	TGTGCCAGCAGCCCACGTACTAGCGGGGTCCGGGAGACCCAGTACTTC	CASSPRTSGVRETQYF
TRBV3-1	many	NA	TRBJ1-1	TGTGCCAGCAGCCCCCTGGGCACTGAAGCTTTCTTT	CASSPLGTEAFF
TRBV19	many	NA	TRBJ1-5	TGTGCCAGTAGTATGGCGCAAGGAATCAATCAGCCCCAGCATTTT	CASSMAQGINQPQHF
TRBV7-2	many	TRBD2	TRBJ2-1	TGTGCCAGCAGCTTAGGGAGCGGGAGGGCGGGGCCTGAGCAGTTCTTC	CASSLGSGRAGPEQFF
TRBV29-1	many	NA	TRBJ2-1	TGCAGCGTTGAAGAGGGTGTCGGGAGCTCCTACAATGAGCAGTTCTTC	CSVEEGVGSSYNEQFF
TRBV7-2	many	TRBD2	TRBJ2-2	TGTGCCAGCAGCTTAGCAACTAGCGGGAGGGCCTCGACCGGGGAGCTGTTTTTT	CASSLATSGRASTGELFF
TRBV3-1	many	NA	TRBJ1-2	TGTGCCAGCAGCCAGGGGGGAGGAATTAACTATGGCTACACCTTC	CASSQGGGINYGYTF
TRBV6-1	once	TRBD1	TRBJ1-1	TGTGCCAGCAGGTGGACAGGGGACACTGAAGCTTTCTTT	CASRWTGDTEAFF
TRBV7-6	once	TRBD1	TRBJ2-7	TGTGCCAGCAGCCCCGGGACAGGACTTTACGAGCAGTACTTC	CASSPGTGLYEQYF